A selection of T cell receptor beta chains follows, all from one sample in a study of cytomegalovirus exposure and HLA in healthy donors. TCRdb keeps only in-frame clones here, not all; method: immunoSEQ multiplex PCR. This sample has around 200,000 clones, with roughly 80% found just once. Sequencing was carried out using PBMCs. The receptors come from a woman aged 45-65 years in good health and CMV-seropositive. The CDR3 runs from the conserved cysteine through the conserved F or W. D genes are given only for firm matches. Where a row states a size, it is once, few, many or the class of an expanded clone; other rows omit it.

NA	TRBJ2-7	14	TRBV7-8	NA	TGTGCCAGCAGCTTCGTCGGGAAGTTTTACGAGCAGTACTTC	CASSFVGKFYEQYF
NA	TRBJ2-5	12	TRBV6-5	NA	TGTGCCAGCAGTGAACTGTTGAAGACCCAGTACTTC	CASSELLKTQYF
NA	TRBJ1-3	15	TRBV19	NA	TGTGCCAGTACCCCGTGGGGGCTGGGTGGAAACACCATATATTTT	CASTPWGLGGNTIYF
TRBD2	TRBJ2-5	14	TRBV30	NA	TGTGCCTGGACTAGCGGGGGGGCCCAAGAGACCCAGTACTTC	CAWTSGGAQETQYF
TRBD1	TRBJ1-6	15	TRBV6-5	NA	TGTGCCAGCAGTTTCTCACGACAGGGCGAACCACCCCTCCACTTT	CASSFSRQGEPPLHF
TRBD1	TRBJ1-4	18	TRBV7-9	once	TGTGCCAGCAGCTTTTCCTACCGACCGGGACAGGGCTTCAAGAAACTGTTTTTT	CASSFSYRPGQGFKKLFF
TRBD2	TRBJ2-1	13	TRBV19	NA	TGTGCCAGTTCTAGCGGGGGGGCGGTTGAGCAGTTCTTC	CASSSGGAVEQFF
TRBD1	TRBJ1-4	15	TRBV28	NA	TGTGCCAGCAGTTCTCCGGGACAGGGTGACGAAAAACTGTTTTTT	CASSSPGQGDEKLFF
NA	TRBJ1-5	16	TRBV28	few	TGTGCCAGCAGTTCACTACGCAGGGGCAGCAATCAGCCCCAGCATTTT	CASSSLRRGSNQPQHF
NA	TRBJ2-7	13	TRBV7-9	NA	TGTGCCAGCAGCCCCGCGGCCTCCTACGAGCAGTACTTC	CASSPAASYEQYF
TRBD2	TRBJ2-7	15	TRBV6-6	few	TGTGCCAGCAGTTACGCCCAGCGGGGGGACTACGAGCAGTACTTC	CASSYAQRGDYEQYF
NA	TRBJ2-1	14	TRBV15	NA	TGTGCCACCAGCAGTGGGCCAGACTACAATGAGCAGTTCTTC	CATSSGPDYNEQFF
TRBD1	TRBJ2-3	13	TRBV4-1	NA	TGCGCCAGCAGCCAACAGGGGGCAGATACGCAGTATTTT	CASSQQGADTQYF
NA	TRBJ2-5	15	TRBV2	NA	TGTGCCAGCAGTGAAGCTCAACGGGGAAAAGAGACCCAGTACTTC	CASSEAQRGKETQYF
NA	TRBJ2-7	16	TRBV7-2	NA	TGTGCCAGCAGCTTAGCTGCAGGGTGGGTGGTCTACGAGCAGTACTTC	CASSLAAGWVVYEQYF
TRBD1	TRBJ1-3	14	TRBV4-1	NA	TGCGCCAGCAGCCAAGAGGGACAGCCAAACACCATATATTTT	CASSQEGQPNTIYF
TRBD1	TRBJ1-3	15	TRBV6-6	NA	TGTGCCAGCAGTTACGGCTCAGGGGGCGGAAACACCATATATTTT	CASSYGSGGGNTIYF
TRBD1	TRBJ1-5	14	TRBV5-6	few	TGTGCCAGCAGCTATCGACAGGGGAGTCAGCCCCAGCATTTT	CASSYRQGSQPQHF
TRBD1	TRBJ1-1	13	TRBV2	once	TGTGCCAGCAGCCTACAGGGGGCGGGTGAAGCTTTCTTT	CASSLQGAGEAFF
TRBD2	TRBJ2-5	17	TRBV5-4	NA	TGTGCCAGCAGCCCCGGGACTAGCGGGGGCCACCAAGAGACCCAGTACTTC	CASSPGTSGGHQETQYF
NA	TRBJ1-5	14	TRBV11-1	NA	TGTGCCAGCAGCGCCGGGGGGGGCAATCAGCCCCAGCATTTT	CASSAGGGNQPQHF